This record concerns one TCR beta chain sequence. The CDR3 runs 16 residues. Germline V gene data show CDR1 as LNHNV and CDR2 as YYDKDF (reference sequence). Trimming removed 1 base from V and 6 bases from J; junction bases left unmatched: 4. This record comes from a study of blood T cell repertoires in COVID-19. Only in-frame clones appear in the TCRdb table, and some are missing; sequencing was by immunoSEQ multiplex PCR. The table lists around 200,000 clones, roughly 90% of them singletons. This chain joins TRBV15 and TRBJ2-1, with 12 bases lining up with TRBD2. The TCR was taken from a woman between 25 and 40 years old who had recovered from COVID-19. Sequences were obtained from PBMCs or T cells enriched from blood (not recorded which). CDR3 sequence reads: CATSRALAGGGNEQFF. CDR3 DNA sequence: TGTGCCACCAGCAGAGCCCTAGCGGGGGGGGGCAATGAGCAGTTCTTC.